The 6 T cell receptor beta chains listed next were all sequenced from one sample in a study of blood T cell repertoires in COVID-19. Generated by immunoSEQ multiplex PCR, the TCRdb table keeps only in-frame clones and is missing some. The table records around 250,000 clones, over 75% of them present only once. Sequencing input: PBMCs or T cells enriched from blood (not recorded which). Receptors were obtained from a woman aged 35 to 49 who had been exposed to COVID-19.

The CDR3 loop is CASSPTWGGQETQYF. CDR3 DNA sequence: TGTGCCAGCAGCCCCACCTGGGGGGGGCAGGAGACCCAGTACTTC. The chain joins TRBV7-2 to TRBJ2-5; D is perhaps TRBD2 (7 bases). The CDR3 has 15 amino acids. V lost 5 bases, J lost 5 bases, and 18 bases lay in between. Germline V gives CDR1 SGHTA, CDR2 FQGNSA.

The gene calls are TRBV7-2 and TRBJ2-1; a weak D match, TRBD2 (5 bases). Between the trimmed V and J ends, which lost 5 bases and 8 bases, there was a span of 16 bases. Germline V CDR1 and CDR2: SGHTA, FQGNSA. The CDR3 extends over 14 amino acids. CDR3 sequence reads: CASSLGSGKDEQFF. The DNA for the CDR3 is TGTGCCAGCAGCCTCGGATCGGGAAAGGATGAGCAGTTCTTC.

The chain links TRBV7-2 to TRBJ2-7, with D possibly being TRBD1 (5 bases). Trimming pared 0 bases from V and 1 base from J, leaving 13 bases between. From germline, CDR1 is SGHTA and CDR2 FQGNSA. The CDR3 contains 16 residues. The CDR3 bases are TGTGCCAGCAGCTTAGCGGGTTCAGGGTGGTCCTACGAGCAGTACTTC. Protein product: CASSLAGSGWSYEQYF. Complete variable domain (other parts from reference TRBV7-2 and TRBJ2-7): GAGVSQSPSNKVTEKGKDVELRCDPISGHTALYWYRQSLGQGLEFLIYFQGNSAPDKSGLPSDRFSAERTGGSVSTLTIQRTQQEDSAVYLCASSLAGSGWSYEQYFGPGTRLTVT.

This clone appeared once. This chain uses TRBV7-6 with TRBJ2-1; 9 bases are a match to TRBD2. V lost 0 bases, J lost 8 bases, and 5 bases stayed unmatched. The CDR3 length is 15 residues. The V gene's germline CDR1 is SGHVS and CDR2 FNYEAQ. The CDR3: CASSLAGLAFDEQFF. The DNA for the CDR3 is TGTGCCAGCAGCTTAGCCGGACTAGCGTTTGATGAGCAGTTCTTC.

V usage is TRBV27 and J usage is TRBJ1-3, with D perhaps TRBD1 (5 bases). Trimming shortened V by 5 bases and J by 2 bases, and 10 bases separated the two germline ends. The germline V gene has CDR1 MNHEY and CDR2 SMNVEV (reference sequence). The CDR3 extends over 14 amino acids. The CDR3 DNA follows: TGTGCCAGCAGTCTAGGGGCAGCTGGAAACACCATATATTTT. Its translation: CASSLGAAGNTIYF.

CDR3 amino acids: CASSGGPFNQPQHF. DNA for the CDR3: TGTGCCAGCAGCGGGGGTCCTTTCAATCAGCCCCAGCATTTT. The J gene is TRBJ1-5, the V gene TRBV28, with D maybe TRBD1 (5 bases). This CDR3 has 14 amino acids. V was trimmed by 6 bases and J by 3 bases, leaving 12 bases between them. Germline-derived CDR1 and CDR2 are MDHEN and SYDVKM.